This T cell receptor (beta chain) is from a study of cytomegalovirus exposure and HLA in healthy donors. CDR3 length equals 15 residues. V gave up 5 bases and J gave up 2 bases, with 12 bases separating them. The germline V gene has CDR1 SGHVS and CDR2 FQNEAQ. The PCR made use of 60 Vbeta and 13 Jbeta primers. Clones were read by immunoSEQ multiplex PCR, and TCRdb kept only the in-frame ones, dropping some. Of around 86,000 clones in the sample, less than 10% were seen once. Material: PBMCs. The clonotype comes from a man between 45 and 60 years old in good health and CMV-seronegative. The chain has TRBV7-8 and TRBJ2-2; maybe TRBD2 (6 bases). This chain's CDR3 is CASSPGLYNTGELFF. The CDR3 coding sequence is TGTGCCAGCAGCCCGGGACTTTATAACACCGGGGAGCTGTTTTTT.